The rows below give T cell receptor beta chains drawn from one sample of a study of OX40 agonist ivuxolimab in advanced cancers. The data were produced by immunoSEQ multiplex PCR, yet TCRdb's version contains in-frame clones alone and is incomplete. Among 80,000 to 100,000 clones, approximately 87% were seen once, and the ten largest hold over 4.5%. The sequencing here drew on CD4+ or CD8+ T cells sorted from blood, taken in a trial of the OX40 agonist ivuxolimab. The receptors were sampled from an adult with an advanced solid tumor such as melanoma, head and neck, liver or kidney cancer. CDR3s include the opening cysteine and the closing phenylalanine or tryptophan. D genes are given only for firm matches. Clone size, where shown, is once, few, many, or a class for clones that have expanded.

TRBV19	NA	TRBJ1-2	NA	CASSERVDGYTF	TGTGCCAGTAGTGAACGCGTTGATGGCTACACCTTC
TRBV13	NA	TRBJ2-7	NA	CASSPRRTGNEQYF	TGTGCCAGCAGCCCCCGGAGGACGGGGAACGAGCAGTACTTC
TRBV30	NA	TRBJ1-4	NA	CAWSVTPTRLFF	TGTGCCTGGAGTGTAACCCCCACAAGACTGTTTTTT
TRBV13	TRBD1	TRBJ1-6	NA	CASSLGDRANSPLHF	TGTGCCAGCAGCTTAGGGGACAGGGCTAATTCACCCCTCCACTTT
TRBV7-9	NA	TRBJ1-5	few	CASSLEGDQPQHF	TGTGCCAGCAGCTTAGAGGGGGATCAGCCCCAGCATTTT
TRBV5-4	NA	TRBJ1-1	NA	CASSSSWGVNTEAFF	TGTGCCAGCAGCTCATCCTGGGGGGTGAACACTGAAGCTTTCTTT
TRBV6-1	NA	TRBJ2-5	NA	CASSGVVWETQYF	TGTGCCAGCAGTGGTGTTGTTTGGGAGACCCAGTACTTC
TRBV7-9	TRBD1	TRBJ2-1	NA	CASSARQGLNEQFF	TGTGCCAGCAGTGCTAGACAGGGGTTAAATGAGCAGTTCTTC
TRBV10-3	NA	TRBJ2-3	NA	CAISGERGRNLNSDTQYF	TGTGCCATCAGTGGGGAGAGGGGTCGCAATCTAAATTCGGATACGCAGTATTTT
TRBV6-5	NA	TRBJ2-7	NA	CASINDRDEQYF	TGTGCCAGCATCAACGACCGGGACGAGCAGTACTTC
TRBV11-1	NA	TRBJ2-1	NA	CASSLGLDNEQFF	TGTGCCAGCAGCTTGGGACTGGACAATGAGCAGTTCTTC
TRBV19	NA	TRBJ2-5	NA	CASTAGAAFQETQYF	TGTGCCAGTACCGCTGGCGCAGCCTTCCAAGAGACCCAGTACTTC
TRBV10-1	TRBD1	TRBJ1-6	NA	CASSGGTGASPLHF	TGCGCCAGCAGTGGAGGGACAGGGGCCTCACCCCTCCACTTT
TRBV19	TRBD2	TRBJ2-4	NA	CASSIDPPGRAGKNIQYF	TGTGCCAGTAGTATAGATCCCCCCGGGAGGGCCGGCAAAAACATTCAGTACTTC
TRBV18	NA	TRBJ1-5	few	CASSQAGGNQPQHF	TGTGCCAGCTCACAAGCGGGGGGCAATCAGCCCCAGCATTTT
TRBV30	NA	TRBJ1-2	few	CAWRPAGPSNYGYTF	TGTGCCTGGCGCCCGGCCGGCCCCTCTAACTATGGCTACACCTTC
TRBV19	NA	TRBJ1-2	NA	CASSIVGGRGGYTF	TGTGCCAGTAGTATAGTCGGGGGTCGTGGTGGCTACACCTTC
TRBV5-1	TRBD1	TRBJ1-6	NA	CASRRDRGHSPLHF	TGCGCCAGCAGGAGGGACAGGGGGCATTCACCCCTCCACTTT
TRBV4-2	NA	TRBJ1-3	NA	CASSQEGSGSGNTIYF	TGTGCCAGCAGCCAAGAGGGGTCAGGCTCTGGAAACACCATATATTTT
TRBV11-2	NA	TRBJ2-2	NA	CASSSTDTGELFF	TGTGCCAGCAGCTCTACCGACACCGGGGAGCTGTTTTTT
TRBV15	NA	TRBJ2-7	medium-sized	CATSRVFDEQYF	TGTGCCACCAGCAGAGTGTTCGACGAGCAGTACTTC
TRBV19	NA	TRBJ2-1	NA	CASSIGDYNEQFF	TGTGCCAGTAGTATCGGGGACTACAATGAGCAGTTCTTC
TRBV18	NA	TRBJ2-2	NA	CASSNGAETGELFF	TGTGCCAGCTCAAACGGAGCGGAAACCGGGGAGCTGTTTTTT
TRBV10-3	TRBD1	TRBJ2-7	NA	CAIGTGGPYEQYF	TGTGCCATCGGGACAGGGGGCCCCTACGAGCAGTACTTC
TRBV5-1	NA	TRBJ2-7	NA	CASSRFNGNEQYF	TGCGCCAGCAGCCGATTTAATGGCAACGAGCAGTACTTC
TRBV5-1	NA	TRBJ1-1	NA	CASSLWAKNTEAFF	TGCGCCAGCAGCTTGTGGGCCAAGAACACTGAAGCTTTCTTT
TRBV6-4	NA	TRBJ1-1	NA	CASRSNVGTEAFF	TGTGCCAGCAGATCCAACGTGGGCACTGAAGCTTTCTTT
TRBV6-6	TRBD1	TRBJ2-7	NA	CASRGTGSYEQYF	TGTGCCAGCAGGGGGACAGGTTCCTACGAGCAGTACTTC
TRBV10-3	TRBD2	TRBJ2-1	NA	CAIRSVAGRAFF	TGTGCCATCAGATCAGTAGCGGGGAGAGCCTTCTTC
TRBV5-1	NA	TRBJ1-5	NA	CASSLDGGTSNQPQHF	TGCGCCAGCAGCTTGGATGGCGGGACTAGCAATCAGCCCCAGCATTTT
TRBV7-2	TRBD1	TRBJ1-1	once	CASSMDPGTGGEAFF	TGTGCCAGCAGCATGGACCCCGGGACAGGGGGCGAAGCTTTCTTT
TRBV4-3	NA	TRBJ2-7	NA	CASSHQQGDYEQYF	TGCGCCAGCAGCCATCAACAGGGAGACTACGAGCAGTACTTC
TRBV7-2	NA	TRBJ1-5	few	CASSYSLQPQHF	TGTGCCAGCAGCTACTCGTTACAGCCCCAGCATTTT
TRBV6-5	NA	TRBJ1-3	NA	CASRRDFKPENTIYF	TGTGCCAGCAGGCGGGACTTTAAACCGGAAAACACCATATATTTT
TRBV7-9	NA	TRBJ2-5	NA	CASSLAQGTPGGKTQYF	TGTGCCAGCAGCTTAGCGCAGGGGACGCCCGGCGGAAAGACCCAGTACTTC
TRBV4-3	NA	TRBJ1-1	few	CASSQQWDTEAFF	TGCGCCAGCAGCCAACAGTGGGACACTGAAGCTTTCTTT
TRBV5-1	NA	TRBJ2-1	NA	CASSMTGPWGNEQFF	TGCGCCAGCAGTATGACGGGGCCTTGGGGCAATGAGCAGTTCTTC
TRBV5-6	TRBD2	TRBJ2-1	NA	CASSLGLAGYNEQFF	TGTGCCAGCAGCCTCGGACTAGCGGGATACAATGAGCAGTTCTTC
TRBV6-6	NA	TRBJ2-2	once	CASSSTGTPTGELFF	TGTGCCAGCAGTTCCACCGGGACTCCAACCGGGGAGCTGTTTTTT
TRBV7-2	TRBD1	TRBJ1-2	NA	CASSSKGRGLGYGYTF	TGTGCCAGCAGCTCAAAGGGCAGGGGGCTTGGCTATGGCTACACCTTC
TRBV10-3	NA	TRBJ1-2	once	CASRPDGGYGYTF	TGTGCCAGCAGGCCGGACGGAGGCTATGGCTACACCTTC
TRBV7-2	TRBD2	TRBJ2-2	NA	CASSSSSGGAPGELFF	TGTGCCAGCAGCTCCTCTAGCGGGGGGGCACCGGGGGAGCTGTTTTTT
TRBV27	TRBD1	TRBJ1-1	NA	CASSIDRVNTEAFF	TGTGCCAGCTCGATCGACAGGGTGAACACTGAAGCTTTCTTT
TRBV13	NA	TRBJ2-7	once	CASSRGRYEQYF	TGTGCCAGCAGCAGGGGTCGGTACGAGCAGTACTTC
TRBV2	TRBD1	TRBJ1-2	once	CASSGSGQGSGYTF	TGTGCCAGCAGTGGGTCGGGACAGGGGTCTGGCTACACCTTC
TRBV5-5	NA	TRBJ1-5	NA	CASSLMLQENQPQHF	TGTGCCAGCAGCTTGATGTTACAGGAGAATCAGCCCCAGCATTTT
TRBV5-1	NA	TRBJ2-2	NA	CASSPGAVLTGELFF	TGCGCCAGCAGTCCAGGGGCTGTACTGACCGGGGAGCTGTTTTTT
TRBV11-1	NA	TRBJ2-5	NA	CASSLAQTQYF	TGTGCCAGCAGCTTAGCTCAGACCCAGTACTTC
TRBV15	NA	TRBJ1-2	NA	CATSFLGGVYGYTF	TGTGCCACCTCATTTCTCGGGGGGGTCTATGGCTACACCTTC
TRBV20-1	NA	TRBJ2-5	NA	CSATRGVEQYF	TGCAGTGCTACAAGGGGGGTGGAGCAGTACTTC
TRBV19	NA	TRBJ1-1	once	CASSAPARTEAFF	TGTGCCAGTAGTGCCCCGGCTCGGACTGAAGCTTTCTTT
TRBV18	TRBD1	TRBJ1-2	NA	CASSSRDSGSYGYTF	TGTGCCAGCTCATCCCGGGACAGCGGGAGTTATGGCTACACCTTC
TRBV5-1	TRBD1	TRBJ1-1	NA	CASRPKTGAMNTEAFF	TGCGCCAGCAGACCGAAGACAGGGGCCATGAACACTGAAGCTTTCTTT
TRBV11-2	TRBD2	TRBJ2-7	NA	CASSPGTSLPYEQYF	TGTGCCAGCAGCCCCGGGACTAGCCTACCCTACGAGCAGTACTTC
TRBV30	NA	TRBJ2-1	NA	CVAGPGYNEQFF	TGTGTCGCAGGTCCCGGTTACAATGAGCAGTTCTTC